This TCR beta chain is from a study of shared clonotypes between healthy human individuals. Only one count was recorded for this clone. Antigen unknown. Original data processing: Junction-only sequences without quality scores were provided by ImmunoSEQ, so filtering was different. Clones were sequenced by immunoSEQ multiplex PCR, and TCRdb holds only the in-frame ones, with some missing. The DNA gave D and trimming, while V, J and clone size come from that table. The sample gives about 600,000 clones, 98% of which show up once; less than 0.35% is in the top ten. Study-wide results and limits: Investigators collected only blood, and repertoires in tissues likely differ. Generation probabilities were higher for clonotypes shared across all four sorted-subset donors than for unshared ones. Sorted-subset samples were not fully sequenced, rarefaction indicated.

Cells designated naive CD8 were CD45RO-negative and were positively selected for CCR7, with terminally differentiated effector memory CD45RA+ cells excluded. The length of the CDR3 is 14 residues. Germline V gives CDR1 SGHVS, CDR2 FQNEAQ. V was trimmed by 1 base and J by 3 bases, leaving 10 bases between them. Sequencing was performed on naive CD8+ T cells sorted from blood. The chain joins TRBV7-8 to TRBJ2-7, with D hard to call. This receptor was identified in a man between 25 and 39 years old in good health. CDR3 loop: CASSLVSLGYEQYF. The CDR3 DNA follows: TGTGCCAGCAGCTTAGTAAGCTTAGGCTACGAGCAGTACTTC.